The sequence of this TCR beta chain was determined in a study of T cell responses to AZD1222 COVID-19 vaccine. Analyses pooled second doses at about 4 or about 12 weeks. This table comes from immunoSEQ multiplex PCR, and its TCRdb copy is limited to in-frame clones, with some not included. The table includes 95,000 to 110,000 clones, 70% to 90% detected once. The sequencing here drew on peripheral blood, taken 28 days after the second AZD1222 dose. This clonotype was sampled from an adult who received the AZD1222 COVID-19 vaccine.

CDR3 sequence (DNA): TGCGCCAGCAGCCAAGATAGAACCGGCACAGATACGCAGTATTTT. Encoded protein: CASSQDRTGTDTQYF. The chain carries TRBV4-3 and TRBJ2-3; D unresolved. Germline CDR1 LGHNA, CDR2 YSLEER. Between the trimmed V and J ends, which lost 0 bases and 1 base, there was a span of 8 bases. The CDR3 is 15 residues long.